This TCR beta chain was observed in a study of blood T cell repertoires in COVID-19. TCRdb keeps only in-frame clones here, not all; method: immunoSEQ multiplex PCR. Of some 150,000 clones in the sample, around 85% were seen once. This CDR3 spans 14 amino acids. Germline CDR1 reads SGHVS; CDR2 reads FNYEAQ. V dropped 0 bases and J dropped 8; count of bases not matched to a gene: 4. This sequence was found in a man aged 55-75 years who had recovered from COVID-19. What was sequenced was peripheral blood. This chain joins TRBV7-6 and TRBJ1-2; 9 bases line up with TRBD1. CDR3 nucleotide sequence: TGTGCCAGCAGCTTAGCTACAGGGGGCCGGGGCTACACCTTC. Translating gives CASSLATGGRGYTF.